This record covers a single T cell receptor beta chain. The method was immunoSEQ multiplex PCR; TCRdb's version includes in-frame clones alone and lacks a portion of them. The sample has about 350,000 clones; under 95% are singletons. The sample comes from a study of blood T cell repertoires in COVID-19. This CDR3 is built from 13 residues. Germline-derived CDR1 and CDR2 are KGHDR and SFDVKD. The V segment lost 3 bases and the J segment 7 bases; nucleotides outside the gene matches: 4. The clonotype comes from a woman between 18 and 29 years old who had recovered from COVID-19. The specimen was peripheral blood. The genes are TRBV24-1 and TRBJ1-1, with 7 bases lining up with TRBD1. The CDR3 is CATSDVTGLEAFF. The CDR3 coding sequence is TGTGCCACCAGTGATGTGACAGGGCTTGAAGCTTTCTTT.